Below, 9 T cell receptor beta chains from the same sample are listed, as sequenced in a study of regulatory T cells in long-lasting Graves disease (dated by TCRdb to about 2021). Library construction relied on multiplex PCR. Instrument used: Illumina HiSeq 4000. CDR3 regions were amplified by Arm-PCR with iRepertoire HTBI primers to construct TCR beta libraries. The public reads were reprocessed in TCRdb via fastp at Q25 and MiXCR, keeping in-frame beta chains. One record per CDR3 amino acid sequence lists the most common genes and DNA. The sample table shows about 380,000 distinct CDR3 sequences, and less than 20% are seen once. About 24% of the sample is in the top ten clones. The intended sense of this specimen's time point label: newly diagnosed GD, antithyroid drugs for less than 3 months. RNA was extracted from PBMCs in TRIzol for both TCR sequencing and RNA sequencing. The sequencing used peripheral blood mononuclear cells (PBMCs), collected at new diagnosis, from a patient treated with antithyroid drugs. All receptors come from a female donor with Graves disease.

This clonotype was picked up many times. J is TRBJ2-3 and V is TRBV7-2; 12 bases line up with TRBD2. The CDR3 length is 15 residues. V dropped 5 bases and J dropped 7; count of bases not matched to a gene: 7. Germline CDR1 SGHTA, CDR2 FQGNSA. The CDR3 bases are TGTGCCAGCAGCACCCGACTAGCGGGGGACAATACGCAGTATTTT. Translated: CASSTRLAGDNTQYF.

This clonotype has at least ten counts. The CDR3 sequence is CSASETGLLPYNSPLHF. CDR3 DNA sequence: TGCAGTGCTAGTGAAACAGGGCTTTTACCCTATAATTCACCCCTCCACTTT. The chain couples TRBV20-1 to TRBJ1-6; D perhaps matches TRBD1 (6 bases). CDR1 and CDR2 from the germline V gene are DFQATT and SNEGSKA (reference sequence). CDR3 size: 17 residues. V lost 3 bases and J 2 bases, leaving 17 bases between the germline ends.

This clonotype appeared many times. The V call is TRBV2, the J call TRBJ1-1, with D perhaps TRBD1 (6 bases). CDR1 and CDR2 from the germline V gene are SNHLY and FYNNEI. There are 15 residues in the CDR3. V shed 6 bases and J shed 1 base, with 15 bases lying between them. The DNA for the CDR3 is TGTGCCAGCAGAGGACTGGACAGACCGAACACTGAAGCTTTCTTT. It yields the protein CASRGLDRPNTEAFF.

The V gene is TRBV7-2, the J gene TRBJ2-5; 12 bases line up with TRBD2. The CDR3 runs to 15 residues. V was pared by 1 base and J by 5 bases, with 2 bases of the junction left unmatched. Germline CDR1 and CDR2: SGHTA and FQGNSA. CDR3 nucleotides: TGTGCCAGCAGCTTAGGGACTAGCGGGACGGAGACCCAGTACTTC. This translates into CASSLGTSGTETQYF.

This clonotype was counted ten times or more. This chain connects TRBV28 to TRBJ1-2; D gene ambiguous. Germline CDR1 MDHEN, CDR2 SYDVKM. This CDR3 spans 13 amino acids. The ends were cut back, 4 bases at V and 4 bases at J, with 10 bases in the middle. The CDR3 here is CASSSGLGYGYTF. The CDR3 DNA reads as TGTGCCAGCAGTTCGGGCTTAGGCTATGGCTACACCTTC.

The chain has TRBV4-2 and TRBJ2-5; no reliable D call. From germline, CDR1 is LGHNA and CDR2 YNFKEQ. The CDR3 is made up of 13 amino acids. V was cut by 0 bases and J by 5 bases, with 7 bases left in between. The CDR3 DNA follows: TGTGCCAGCAGCCAAGAGGCATGGGAGACCCAGTACTTC. Amino acid sequence: CASSQEAWETQYF.

There are many counts of this clonotype. V and J are TRBV5-6 and TRBJ2-7; 12 bases agree with TRBD2. The CDR3 extends over 15 amino acids. V dropped 3 bases and J dropped 5; count of bases not matched to a gene: 6. Germline V lookup: CDR1 SGHDT, CDR2 YYEEEE. CDR3 DNA sequence: TGTGCCAGCAGCTCCGGGACTAGCGGGTCTCACGAGCAGTACTTC. It translates to CASSSGTSGSHEQYF.

This clonotype was seen ten or more times. The chain carries TRBV5-1 and TRBJ2-1; 7 bases align to TRBD2. With V trimmed by 3 bases and J by 6 bases, 12 bases remained unmatched. The CDR3 spans 16 residues. Per germline, CDR1 SGHRS and CDR2 YFSETQ. The CDR3 reads CASSSPWGGAGNEQFF. In DNA form, the CDR3 reads TGCGCCAGCAGCTCACCGTGGGGGGGTGCGGGCAATGAGCAGTTCTTC.

The chain is built from TRBV27 and TRBJ2-5; 7 nucleotides align to TRBD1. CDR1 and CDR2 (germline): MNHEY, SMNVEV (reference sequence). The CDR3 contains 17 residues. J lost 1 base, V lost 5 bases, and 13 bases had no gene match. Here the CDR3 reads CASSPLTGIQAQETQYF. In DNA form, the CDR3 reads TGTGCCAGCAGTCCCCTGACAGGGATCCAAGCCCAAGAGACCCAGTACTTC.